This TCR beta chain was recorded in a study of blood T cell repertoires in COVID-19. About the research overall: Nucleic acid was either cDNA or gDNA, and it came from T cells, B-cell-depleted T cells, or PBMCs.

The protocol was immunoSEQ multiplex PCR, while the TCRdb copy is restricted to in-frame clones and leaves out a portion. The table has some 210,000 clones, roughly four fifths seen once; the top ten hold 10% to 15%. This receptor was identified in a woman aged 40 to 55 with acute or convalescent COVID-19. Sequencing used peripheral blood.

The CDR3 DNA is TGCAGTGCTAGTACCCCGAAGGGCGGGGGGGTCTTCAGTAAGCCGTACTTC. Translating it yields CSASTPKGGGVFSKPYF. This sequence joins TRBV20-1 and TRBJ2-7, with 9 bases aligning to TRBD2. The V gene end was trimmed by 3 bases and the J gene end by 12 bases; junction bases not matched to a gene: 24. This CDR3 spans 17 amino acids. Per germline, CDR1 DFQATT and CDR2 SNEGSKA (reference sequence).